This T cell receptor beta chain derives from a study of blood T cells in healthy people across ages. This clonotype was detected ten times or more. CDR3 length equals 15 residues. The V gene lost 7 bases and the J gene lost 2 bases, with 15 bases spanning the gap. Primers used in a second PCR of about 7 to 12 cycles were a sample-barcoded 5' primer and a J-beta primer mix. TCRdb used MiXCR to reprocess the 5' RACE reads, holding one entry per CDR3 protein. In the table there are 850,000 or so distinct CDR3 sequences, 29% of which are singletons. V and J are TRBV12-3 or TRBV12-4 and TRBJ1-5; D is possibly TRBD1 (6 bases). The receptor was isolated from a woman over 75 in good health. The material sequenced was blood. CDR3 in DNA: TGTGCCAGCACCCTCTGGGGGGCCGGCAATCAGCCCCAGCATTTT. Translating it yields CASTLWGAGNQPQHF.